These 18 T cell receptor beta chains originate from one sample sequenced in a study of blood T cells in healthy people across ages (dated by TCRdb to the mid-2010s). The library was made by 5' RACE. The sample was run on an Illumina HiSeq 2500. The second PCR ran for roughly 7 to 12 cycles and used a J-beta primer mix along with a sample-barcoded 5' primer. The raw public reads went through TCRdb reprocessing: fastp at Q25, MiXCR clone calling, in-frame beta chains kept. A single entry per CDR3 protein holds the most common genes and DNA from its merged rows. The sample table holds more than 600,000 distinct CDR3 sequences, of which approximately 25% were seen once. 9.4% of the sample is in the top ten clones. The same data also went into a second study, on T cells of mothers and their children.

Sequenced material: blood. Receptors were obtained from a boy between 10 and 17 years old in good health.

In this sample, this clonotype turned up a few times. This chain connects TRBV4-1 to TRBJ1-2; 10 bases map to TRBD1. This CDR3 spans 17 amino acids. The trim removed 2 bases at V and 4 bases at J, leaving 10 bases unmatched. Germline values: CDR1 MGHRA, CDR2 YSYEKL. The CDR3 loop is CASSQLPGQGFSYGYTF. Written as DNA, the CDR3 is TGCGCCAGCAGCCAACTTCCGGGACAGGGGTTTTCCTATGGCTACACCTTC.

The chain joins TRBV4-1 to TRBJ2-5, with 8 bases matching TRBD1. There are 15 residues in the CDR3. With V trimmed by 2 bases and J by 5 bases, 7 bases remained unmatched. Germline CDR1 is MGHRA and CDR2 is YSYEKL. The CDR3 protein is CASSQLQGGVETQYF. The CDR3 DNA reads TGCGCCAGCAGCCAATTACAGGGGGGAGTGGAGACCCAGTACTTC.

In its sample, this clonotype was seen a few times. The J gene is TRBJ2-1, the V gene TRBV29-1, with 12 bases fitting TRBD2. Unmatched junction bases numbered 7, after V lost 2 bases and J lost 8 bases. The germline gives CDR1 SQVTM, CDR2 ANQGSEA. CDR3 length: 15 residues. The CDR3 coding sequence is TGCAGCGTTGAACGGACTAGCGGGAAGTCGGATGAGCAGTTCTTC. Its protein is CSVERTSGKSDEQFF.

The chain recombines TRBV5-1 with TRBJ2-5, with D possibly matching TRBD1 (5 bases). The CDR3 is 14 amino acids. V lost 2 bases and J lost 1, with 9 bases in between. The germline V gene has CDR1 SGHRS and CDR2 YFSETQ. Here the CDR3 reads CASSLDSTQETQYF. CDR3 DNA: TGCGCCAGCAGCTTAGACAGTACCCAAGAGACCCAGTACTTC.

The J gene is TRBJ2-1, the V gene TRBV10-3, with D tentatively TRBD2 (6 bases). The CDR3 has 17 residues. CDR1 and CDR2 (germline): ENHRY, SYGVKD. V lost 4 bases, J lost 0 bases, and 16 bases lay in between. The CDR3 sequence: CAISGVLGGYSYNEQFF. The CDR3 nucleotides are TGTGCCATCAGTGGGGTGTTGGGGGGATACTCCTACAATGAGCAGTTCTTC.

This clonotype was picked up a small number of times. The V gene is TRBV13, the J gene TRBJ2-5; tentatively, D is TRBD1 (6 bases). The better agreement between TRBJ2-1 and the DNA end casts doubt on the J call. Germline lookup yields CDR1 PRHDT and CDR2 FYEKMQ (reference sequence). This CDR3 comprises 18 residues. CDR3 loop: CASSFAFGSETGGHEQFF. The CDR3, as DNA: TGTGCCAGCAGCTTCGCTTTTGGGTCCGAGACAGGAGGACATGAGCAGTTCTTC.

The chain joins TRBV7-2 to TRBJ2-5; D tentatively reads TRBD1 or TRBD2 (5 bases each). Trimming pared 4 bases from V and 5 bases from J, leaving 17 bases between. Germline V lookup: CDR1 SGHTA, CDR2 FQGNSA. The CDR3 runs 15 residues. The CDR3 here is CASSSIGGSPETQYF. DNA of the CDR3: TGTGCCAGCAGCTCCATTGGGGGATCGCCGGAGACCCAGTACTTC.

This clonotype has a handful of counts. The rearrangement joins TRBV9 to TRBJ1-3; D remains unclear. CDR3 size: 16 residues. Trimming removed 1 base at V and 0 bases at J, with 11 bases between. CDR1 is SGDLS and CDR2 is YYNGEE in the germline V gene. This CDR3 is CASSVSREYSGNTIYF. The DNA of the CDR3 is TGTGCCAGCAGCGTAAGCCGGGAGTACTCTGGAAACACCATATATTTT.

This clonotype was seen a few times. The CDR3 DNA is TGTGCCAGCAGCCCCGAGGGTAGCGACCAAGAGACCCAGTACTTC. It specifies CASSPEGSDQETQYF. This rearrangement joins TRBV7-9 to TRBJ2-7, with a weak D call TRBD2 (5 bases). Near its end, the DNA agrees better with TRBJ2-5, so the J call may be wrong. The V gene's germline CDR1 is SEHNR and CDR2 FQNEAQ (reference sequence). CDR3 length equals 15 residues.

V usage is TRBV7-9 and J usage is TRBJ1-2; D not resolved. CDR3 length equals 15 residues. The germline V gene encodes CDR1 SEHNR and CDR2 FQNEAQ (reference sequence). V was trimmed by 4 bases and J by 0 bases, leaving 12 bases between them. CDR3 sequence reads: CASSSWIETNYGYTF. The CDR3 nucleotides read TGTGCCAGCAGCTCTTGGATCGAAACTAACTATGGCTACACCTTC.

This clonotype was found a few times. The genes are TRBV4-2 and TRBJ2-1, with D perhaps TRBD2 (5 bases). Germline V CDR1 and CDR2: LGHNA, YNFKEQ. The CDR3 covers 12 residues. The V end was cut by 4 bases, the J end by 7 bases, with 8 bases between. CDR3 sequence (DNA): TGTGCCAGCAGCCCCACTAGAAATGAGCAGTTCTTC. This codes for CASSPTRNEQFF.

This clonotype has more than one count but fewer than ten. The chain is built from TRBV7-6 and TRBJ2-5; the match to TRBD2 covers 11 bases. Per the germline V gene, CDR1 is SGHVS and CDR2 is FNYEAQ. V dropped 2 bases and J dropped 8; count of bases not matched to a gene: 7. This CDR3 is 15 amino acids long. For the CDR3, the DNA is TGTGCCAGCAGCTTAAGTCCCGGGACTAGCGGCACCCAGTACTTC. This sequence encodes CASSLSPGTSGTQYF.

This clonotype was seen a handful of times. The J gene is TRBJ2-3, the V gene TRBV9, with no clear D. The CDR3 extends over 13 amino acids. V dropped 1 base and J dropped 5 bases, with 8 bases sitting between them. CDR1 and CDR2 (germline): SGDLS, YYNGEE. CDR3 residues: CASSVTPRDTQYF. The DNA of the CDR3 is TGTGCCAGCAGCGTAACTCCGCGAGATACGCAGTATTTT.

The chain is built from TRBV3-1 and TRBJ2-7; D could derive from TRBD1 or TRBD2 (5 bases each). CDR3 length: 14 amino acids. Trimming left V 7 bases short and J 3 bases short, with 16 bases between. The germline CDR1 and CDR2 sequences are LGHDT and YNNKEL (reference sequence). The CDR3 loop is CASTPFHGGYEQYF. In nucleotides, the CDR3 is TGTGCCAGCACCCCCTTCCATGGGGGCTACGAGCAGTACTTC.

This clonotype has a handful of counts. V and J are TRBV27 and TRBJ2-3; D is uncertain. The CDR3 is made up of 15 amino acids. Germline V gene lookup returns CDR1 MNHEY and CDR2 SMNVEV (reference sequence). The V end lost 1 base, the J end lost 6 bases, and 14 bases lay between the germline ends. The CDR3 region is CASSLFFTGWDTQYF. As DNA, the CDR3 is TGTGCCAGCAGTTTATTTTTTACGGGTTGGGATACGCAGTATTTT.

Worth noting for this clonotype: Germline is not matched at one junction end, which may reflect a read error. The chain recombines TRBV19 with TRBJ1-4, with D tentatively TRBD1 (6 bases). This CDR3 spans 15 amino acids. The germline V gene encodes CDR1 LNHDA and CDR2 SQIVND (reference sequence). CDR3 in DNA: TGTACCAGTAGTACCTCGACAGGAAGTAATGAAAAACTGTTTTTT. It is translated as CTSSTSTGSNEKLFF. Supplemented by reference TRBV19 and TRBJ1-4, the full variable domain reads DGGITQSPKYLFRKEGQNVTLSCEQNLNHDAMYWYRQDPGQGLRLIYYSQIVNDFQKGDIAEGYSVSREKKESFPLTVTSAQKNPTAFYLCTSSTSTGSNEKLFFGSGTQLSVL.

For this clonotype: Mismatch with germline at one junction end may stem from a read error. The chain uses TRBV20-1 and TRBJ2-7; no clear D gene. Per the germline V gene, CDR1 is DFQATT and CDR2 is SNEGSKA (reference sequence). This CDR3 is 12 amino acids long. The CDR3 DNA follows: TGCAGTGCTAGAGCCGGCTCCCACGAGCAGTACTTC. This encodes CSARAGSHEQYF.

The rearrangement uses TRBV12-3 or TRBV12-4 and TRBJ2-5, with TRBD2 matching 8 bases. This CDR3 comprises 18 residues. The J segment lost 3 bases and the V segment lost 1 base, leaving 13 bases of the junction unmatched. The CDR3 spells CASSLEGRSSGDKETQYF. The CDR3 DNA follows: TGTGCCAGCAGTTTAGAGGGGCGAAGTAGCGGGGACAAAGAGACCCAGTACTTC.